Here is one TCR beta chain with its context. Assay runs were performed at deep level. Generated by immunoSEQ multiplex PCR, the TCRdb table keeps only in-frame clones and is missing some. This table has about 2.4 million clones, more than 80% appearing once. This sample is drawn from a study of shared clonotypes between healthy human individuals. Trimming took 4 bases from V and 4 from J, leaving 21 bases between them. CDR1 SGHNT and CDR2 YYREEE come from the germline V gene (reference sequence). The CDR3 extends over 17 amino acids. Sequencing input: naive CD4+ T cells sorted from blood. The sample's subset: CD45RA+ positively selected. The clonotype comes from a man aged 18 to 30 in good health. The rearrangement links TRBV5-4 to TRBJ2-1; perhaps D is TRBD1 or TRBD2 (5 bases each). CDR3 loop: CASSPPVGGESYNEQFF. Here the CDR3 DNA reads TGTGCCAGCAGCCCCCCGGTTGGGGGAGAATCATACAATGAGCAGTTCTTC. Based on the CDR3 plus reference TRBV5-4 and TRBJ2-1, the full variable domain is ETGVTQSPTHLIKTRGQQVTLRCSSQSGHNTVSWYQQALGQGPQFIFQYYREEENGRGNFPPRFSGLQFPNYSSELNVNALELDDSALYLCASSPPVGGESYNEQFFGPGTRLTVL.